This TCR beta chain was recovered during a study of blood T cell repertoires in COVID-19. Produced via immunoSEQ multiplex PCR; TCRdb's table is partial and in-frame only. This table has more than 150,000 clones, 80% to 90% appearing once. The CDR3 loop spans 16 amino acids. Germline V gene lookup returns CDR1 SGHRS and CDR2 YFSETQ. V gave up 7 bases and J gave up 2 bases; unmatched junction bases: 11. This clone was seen only a few times. The V call is TRBV5-1, the J call TRBJ2-7, with 11 bases matching TRBD2. This TCR was sampled from a man aged 70 or older with active or convalescent COVID-19. Specimen: peripheral blood. The CDR3 sequence: CASGGTSGSPPYEQYF. The DNA of the CDR3 is TGCGCCAGCGGTGGTACTAGCGGGAGCCCCCCCTACGAGCAGTACTTC.